This T cell receptor beta chain was captured in a study of blood T cell repertoires in COVID-19. TCRdb keeps only in-frame clones here, not all; method: immunoSEQ multiplex PCR. The sample includes more than 100,000 clones, about nine tenths of them seen just once. Germline V lookup: CDR1 GTSNPN, CDR2 SVGIG (reference sequence). With 3 bases clipped from V and 7 bases from J, the junction kept 10 bases outside the gene matches. The CDR3 runs to 15 residues. Input material: peripheral blood. This rearrangement joins TRBV30 to TRBJ2-1; 9 positions agree with TRBD2. The clonotype comes from a middle-aged man with active COVID-19. The CDR3 protein is CAWSPGAGGTNEQFF. CDR3 in DNA: TGTGCCTGGAGCCCCGGGGCGGGGGGGACTAATGAGCAGTTCTTC.